These 23 T cell receptor beta chains share one sample of origin, sequenced in a study of T cells in tumors after PD-1 blockade. Profiling relied on immunoSEQ multiplex PCR, and the TCRdb table lists in-frame clones only, not all of them. The data hold about 15,000 clones, with less than 75% observed a single time. The material was tumor tissue, obtained after anti-PD-1 treatment. These TCRs come from a human donor with cutaneous squamous cell carcinoma.

The chain combines TRBV28 with TRBJ2-5; TRBD1 matches at 9 bases. Germline CDR1 MDHEN, CDR2 SYDVKM. The V gene end was trimmed by 6 bases and the J gene end by 3 bases; junction bases not matched to a gene: 11. The CDR3 is 16 residues long. CDR3 loop: CASRATGTGKEETQYF. The CDR3 nucleotides are TGTGCCAGCAGAGCCACCGGGACAGGGAAGGAAGAGACCCAGTACTTC. Filled out from reference TRBV28 and TRBJ2-5, the complete variable domain reads DVKVTQSSRYLVKRTGEKVFLECVQDMDHENMFWYRQDPGLGLRLIYFSYDVKMKEKGDIPEGYSVSREKKERFSLILESASTNQTSMYLCASRATGTGKEETQYFGPGTRLLVL.

V is TRBV5-1 and J is TRBJ2-3, with TRBD2 matching 11 bases. V lost 0 bases and J lost 0; bases outside the gene matches: 3. Germline V CDR1 and CDR2: SGHRS, YFSETQ. This CDR3 has 17 amino acids. CDR3 coding DNA: TGCGCCAGCAGCTTGGCTAGCGGGAGGTCTAGCACAGATACGCAGTATTTT. Protein sequence: CASSLASGRSSTDTQYF.

V and J are TRBV28 and TRBJ2-7; a possible D gene is TRBD1 (6 bases). Trimming took off 3 bases at V and 7 bases at J, with 10 bases between the two ends. The CDR3 is 12 amino acids. Looked up from germline, CDR1 is MDHEN and CDR2 is SYDVKM. The CDR3 DNA reads as TGTGCCAGCAGTTTTAGGGACACAGAGCAGTACTTC. It is translated as CASSFRDTEQYF.

This clone was counted a few times. The chain carries TRBV11-3 and TRBJ2-5, with a possible D match to TRBD1 (5 bases). From germline, CDR1 is SGHNT and CDR2 YENEEA. V dropped 2 bases and J dropped 2 bases, with 15 bases sitting between them. This CDR3 contains 16 residues. The CDR3 loop reads CASSLTPLSGQETQYF. The CDR3 DNA follows: TGTGCCAGCAGCTTAACCCCGCTGTCAGGGCAAGAGACCCAGTACTTC.

This rearrangement joins TRBV5-6 to TRBJ2-7; 9 bases align to TRBD1. Germline CDR1 and CDR2: SGHDT and YYEEEE. The CDR3 is 16 residues long. Unmatched junction bases numbered 10, after V lost 4 bases and J lost 2 bases. The CDR3 loop is CASSGEVTGGPYEQYF. Written as DNA, the CDR3 is TGTGCCAGCAGCGGCGAGGTGACAGGGGGTCCCTACGAGCAGTACTTC.

The chain combines TRBV6-1 with TRBJ1-5, with D maybe TRBD1 (6 bases). This CDR3 has 15 amino acids. Trimming pared 2 bases from V and 3 bases from J, leaving 11 bases between. Per the germline V gene, CDR1 is MNHNS and CDR2 is SASEGT. The CDR3 DNA reads TGTGCCAGCAGTGAATCGGGACATATCAATCAGCCCCAGCATTTT. Amino acids: CASSESGHINQPQHF.

The CDR3 sequence is CASSPSGTQVWTQYF. The CDR3 bases are TGTGCCAGCAGCCCCTCCGGGACTCAGGTGTGGACCCAGTACTTC. The V gene is TRBV7-2, the J gene TRBJ2-5; weak D call: TRBD2 (6 bases). The CDR3 loop spans 15 amino acids. V gave up 5 bases and J gave up 7 bases, with 20 bases separating them. The germline CDR1 and CDR2 sequences are SGHTA and FQGNSA.

CDR3 residues: CASTVAREQYF. Written as DNA, the CDR3 is TGTGCCAGCACAGTAGCGCGGGAGCAGTACTTC. V and J are TRBV28 and TRBJ2-7; weak D call: TRBD2 (5 bases). The germline V gene has CDR1 MDHEN and CDR2 SYDVKM. Trimming left V 7 bases short and J 7 bases short, with 11 bases between. CDR3 size: 11 residues.

V usage is TRBV4-3 and J usage is TRBJ1-2; 12 nucleotides line up with TRBD1. The CDR3 sequence is 14 residues long. The germline V gene encodes CDR1 LGHNA and CDR2 YSLEER. The junction had 2 bases not matched to a gene; V was cut back by 0 bases and J by 9 bases. The CDR3 region has the DNA TGCGCCAGCAGCCAAGAGGGGACAGGGGGCCGCTACACCTTC. Translating it yields CASSQEGTGGRYTF.

This clone was picked up one time. The chain recombines TRBV6-1 with TRBJ1-5, with 7 bases identical to TRBD1. CDR1 MNHNS and CDR2 SASEGT come from the germline V gene. This CDR3 has 16 amino acids. Unmatched junction bases numbered 7, after V lost 3 bases and J lost 2 bases. The CDR3, as DNA: TGTGCCAGCAGTGATCCAACAGGGGTCGGCAATCAGCCCCAGCATTTT. Residues: CASSDPTGVGNQPQHF.

This clone was observed a handful of times. The genes are TRBV7-2 and TRBJ2-5, with 10 bases fitting TRBD1. Germline V CDR1 and CDR2: SGHTA, FQGNSA. The CDR3 consists of 15 residues. Losses at the gene ends were 1 base for V and 6 bases for J; bases not matched to a gene: 5. The CDR3 DNA reads as TGTGCCAGCAGCTTAGGGACAGGGGGGTGGCAGACCCAGTACTTC. Residues: CASSLGTGGWQTQYF.

The chain carries TRBV11-3 and TRBJ1-1; D remains unclear. This CDR3 is 15 amino acids long. The germline CDR1 and CDR2 sequences are SGHNT and YENEEA. Trimming cost V 2 bases and J 1 base, with 11 bases left between them. Written as DNA, the CDR3 is TGTGCCAGCAGCTTACGTGCCCTTAGGAACACTGAAGCTTTCTTT. It specifies CASSLRALRNTEAFF.

This chain connects TRBV4-3 to TRBJ2-3; 10 bases agree with TRBD1. There are 15 residues in the CDR3. Looked up from germline, CDR1 is LGHNA and CDR2 is YSLEER. The trim removed 1 base at V and 4 bases at J, leaving 2 bases unmatched. CDR3 in DNA: TGCGCCAGCAGCCAAGGACAGGGGGCCGCAGATACGCAGTATTTT. Amino acid sequence: CASSQGQGAADTQYF.

This rearrangement joins TRBV4-1 to TRBJ2-3; D perhaps matches TRBD2 (7 bases). This CDR3 has 20 residues. Trimming shortened V by 0 bases and J by 4 bases, and 26 bases separated the two germline ends. Germline V gene data show CDR1 as MGHRA and CDR2 as YSYEKL. The CDR3 DNA reads TGCGCCAGCAGCCAAGAGGCTCCTAGCGTCGGGGGGCGCGCCTCAGATACGCAGTATTTT. Translating it yields CASSQEAPSVGGRASDTQYF.

This clone has just one count. The gene calls are TRBV21-1 and TRBJ1-4; TRBD1 is taken as the D call from the table, unchecked against the DNA. TRBV21-1 is marked as a pseudogene. CDR3 length: 15 residues. The CDR3 sequence is CASSKVDRGVEKLFF. For the CDR3, the DNA is TGTGCCAGCAGCAAAGTAGACAGGGGTGTCGAAAAACTGTTTTTT.

V and J are TRBV7-9 and TRBJ1-1, with TRBD1 identical over 9 bases. This CDR3 has 15 residues. Per germline, CDR1 SEHNR and CDR2 FQNEAQ (reference sequence). The V and J ends lost 5 bases and 1 base, in that order; junction bases with no gene match: 5. CDR3 in DNA: TGTGCCAGCAGCCCCCGGGACAGGGCGAACACTGAAGCTTTCTTT. The encoded protein is CASSPRDRANTEAFF.

The rearrangement uses TRBV29-1 and TRBJ2-7, with D possibly being TRBD2 (5 bases). In germline, CDR1 is SQVTM, CDR2 ANQGSEA. The V end lost 4 bases, the J end lost 0 bases, and 13 bases lay between the germline ends. This CDR3 region has 14 residues. The chain's CDR3 is CSVGLSGSSYEQYF. DNA of the CDR3: TGCAGCGTTGGCCTCTCGGGGAGCTCCTACGAGCAGTACTTC.

The rearrangement joins TRBV19 to TRBJ1-5; D unresolved. V lost 8 bases to trimming and J lost 0 bases, with 11 bases between them. Germline loops: CDR1 LNHDA, CDR2 SQIVND (reference sequence). This CDR3 spans 14 amino acids. CDR3 residues: CASAGVNSNQPQHF. The DNA of the CDR3 is TGTGCCAGTGCGGGTGTTAATAGCAATCAGCCCCAGCATTTT. The full variable domain, with the rest looked up from reference TRBV19 and TRBJ1-5, is DGGITQSPKYLFRKEGQNVTLSCEQNLNHDAMYWYRQDPGQGLRLIYYSQIVNDFQKGDIAEGYSVSREKKESFPLTVTSAQKNPTAFYLCASAGVNSNQPQHFGDGTRLSIL.

The V and J genes are TRBV4-2 and TRBJ2-5, with D maybe TRBD1 (7 bases). CDR1 is LGHNA and CDR2 is YNFKEQ in the germline V gene. The length of the CDR3 is 14 residues. V lost 4 bases, J lost 1 base, and 10 bases lay in between. The CDR3 protein is CASSPRDSQETQYF. The DNA of the CDR3 is TGTGCCAGCAGCCCGCGGGACAGCCAAGAGACCCAGTACTTC.

This clone was seen only a few times. The gene calls are TRBV18 and TRBJ2-5; D is undetermined. Trimming took off 0 bases at V and 2 bases at J, with 7 bases between the two ends. The CDR3 totals 14 residues. CDR1 is KGHSH and CDR2 is LQKENI in the germline V gene. CDR3 bases: TGTGCCAGCTCACCACCCCCGATGCAAGAGACCCAGTACTTC. It is translated as CASSPPPMQETQYF.

The CDR3 DNA is TGTGCCAGCAGCCTCAGGCCTAGCGGGGGGAAAGAGACCCAGTACTTC. This translates into CASSLRPSGGKETQYF. The chain carries TRBV9 and TRBJ2-5, with 11 bases aligning to TRBD2. Germline CDR1 and CDR2: SGDLS and YYNGEE. The CDR3 is made up of 16 amino acids. With V trimmed by 4 bases and J by 3 bases, 8 bases remained unmatched. Together with reference TRBV9 and TRBJ2-5, the CDR3 gives the full variable domain: DSGVTQTPKHLITATGQRVTLRCSPRSGDLSVYWYQQSLDQGLQFLIQYYNGEERAKGNILERFSAQQFPDLHSELNLSSLELGDSALYFCASSLRPSGGKETQYFGPGTRLLVL.

This clone has only a few counts. The chain carries TRBV27 and TRBJ2-6; TRBD1 aligns across 7 bases. CDR1 and CDR2 from the germline V gene are MNHEY and SMNVEV (reference sequence). With 6 bases clipped from V and 2 bases from J, the junction kept 7 bases outside the gene matches. This CDR3 comprises 16 residues. The CDR3 reads CASSRDRSPGANVLTF. The CDR3 bases are TGTGCCAGCAGCCGGGACAGATCTCCTGGGGCCAACGTCCTGACTTTC.

A few counts support this clone. The rearrangement uses TRBV6-2 or TRBV6-3 and TRBJ2-3; no definite D call. The CDR3 has 14 residues. Germline V CDR1 and CDR2: MNHEY, SVGEGT. The V end was cut by 2 bases, the J end by 7 bases, with 13 bases between. In DNA form, the CDR3 reads TGTGCCAGCAGTTACATGTACAGACGACATACGCAGTATTTT. Amino acids: CASSYMYRRHTQYF.